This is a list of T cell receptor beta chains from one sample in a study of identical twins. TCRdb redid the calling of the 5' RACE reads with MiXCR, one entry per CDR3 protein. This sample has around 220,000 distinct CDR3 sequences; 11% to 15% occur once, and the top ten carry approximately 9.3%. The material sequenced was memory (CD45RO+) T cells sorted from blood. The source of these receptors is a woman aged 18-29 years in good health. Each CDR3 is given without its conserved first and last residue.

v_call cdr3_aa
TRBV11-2 ASKLGEGGYT
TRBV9 ASSVGVGGGSYEQY
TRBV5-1 ASSLGDTGELF
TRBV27 ASNSGVGNKNIQY
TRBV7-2 ASSLVLGETYGYT
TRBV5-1 ASRGTSGSPGEQF
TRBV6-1 ASSRTSGSGANVLT
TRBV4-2 ASSQVDREKNIQY
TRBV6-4 ASNRRGILYEQY
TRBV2 ASSEFGVLSNQPQH
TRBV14 ASSQDYHNEQF
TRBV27 ASSSFGTGNYEQY
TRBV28 ASRQIQREQF
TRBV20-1 SARDNGGEKLF
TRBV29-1 SYRGIGLGEQY
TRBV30 AWSVETRQGAEAF
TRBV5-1 ASSLADSGNTIY
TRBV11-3 ASSQGQGVTQY
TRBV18 ASSPGTRVAREQF
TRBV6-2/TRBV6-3 ASSWTQGEYGELF
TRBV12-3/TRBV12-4 AFSLTRPPRTSTDTQY
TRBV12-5 ASGLHLINEQY
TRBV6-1 ASSQGRAWPKLF
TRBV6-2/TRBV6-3 ASSIANYGYT
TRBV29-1 SVGCEAQH
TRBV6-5 ASSYGGGATDTQY
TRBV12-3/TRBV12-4 ASSPRTGNEKLF
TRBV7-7 ASSPIAGASGEQF
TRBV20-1 SARDRGGPYEQY
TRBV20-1 SARKVGAGISTDTQY
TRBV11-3 ASSLWARDNEQF
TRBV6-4 ASSRGLASQEQF